This TCR beta chain was sequenced during a study of shared clonotypes between healthy human individuals. Study results and caveats: Rarefaction curves obtained for sorted subsets showed sequencing incomplete despite large depth.

The V gene lost 7 bases and the J gene lost 3 bases, with 19 bases spanning the gap. Germline-derived CDR1 and CDR2 are MDHEN and SYDVKM. CDR3 length: 16 amino acids. In the case of this clone: Its antigen remains unknown.

The split of CD4+ cells yielded CD45RA+ naive and CD45RA-negative memory subsets. Measured with immunoSEQ multiplex PCR; TCRdb has only the in-frame clones, and not every one. The sample yields 2 million to 2.5 million clones, more than 85% seen once. The source of this sequence is a man younger than 35 in good health. Some clones in this sample may be carry-over from other donors' samples. Sequencing was carried out using naive CD4+ T cells from PBMCs. The subset is: CD45RA+ positively selected. V gene TRBV28 combines with J gene TRBJ1-3; a possible D gene is TRBD1 (6 bases). CDR3 protein: CASKPGGPVYGNTIYF. The CDR3 bases are TGTGCCAGCAAACCCGGGGGGCCGGTCTATGGAAACACCATATATTTT.